A selection of T cell receptor beta chains follows, all from one sample in a study of cytomegalovirus exposure and HLA in healthy donors. Sequencing was performed with immunoSEQ multiplex PCR; in TCRdb, only in-frame clones are kept and a portion is missing. Of roughly 140,000 clones in the sample, 75% to 90% were seen once. The source material was PBMCs. These receptors all stem from a female donor in good health and CMV-seronegative. Each CDR3 is given with its conserved first and last residue.

j_call v_call cdr3_aa
TRBJ2-7 TRBV11-3 CASSLGERGDYEQYF
TRBJ2-5 TRBV27 CASSRWGELETQYF
TRBJ2-3 TRBV5-1 CASSLAALQGTSTDTQYF
TRBJ2-7 TRBV6-6 CASTQQTSVPYEQYF
TRBJ2-7 TRBV7-7 CASSLNEGVNEQYF
TRBJ2-5 TRBV4-1 CASSQETLAVQTQYF
TRBJ1-1 TRBV14 CASSQWGGVAEAFF
TRBJ2-7 TRBV21-1 CASSKAQGTYEQYF
TRBJ1-1 TRBV6-1 CASSDPGQYRVNTEAFF
TRBJ2-2 TRBV5-6 CASSLGRDANTGELFF
TRBJ2-2 TRBV28 CASSSEGGTIAGELFF
TRBJ1-2 TRBV5-4 CASSLERQRYGYTF
TRBJ2-5 TRBV5-1 CASSKEPRGSSGETQYF
TRBJ2-1 TRBV2 CASIGRTSALGTYNEQFF
TRBJ1-1 TRBV28 CASSGNTEAFF
TRBJ1-2 TRBV19 CASSIEAQGSYGYTF
TRBJ2-7 TRBV7-9 CASSPQAGYEQYF
TRBJ1-5 TRBV15 CATSRPGQGAKGGNQPQHF
TRBJ1-4 TRBV28 CASSDNRGRINEKLFF
TRBJ2-5 TRBV6-5 CASSSQGIRETQYF
TRBJ2-1 TRBV2 CASSGTSGRAREQFF
TRBJ2-2 TRBV19 CASSTDLAAFTGELFF
TRBJ2-1 TRBV15 CATSSSLLHNEQFF
TRBJ1-4 TRBV2 CASRHRVNNEKLFF
TRBJ2-1 TRBV25-1 CASSETGLLNEQFF
TRBJ1-1 TRBV5-1 CASSLAGEAFF
TRBJ2-1 TRBV5-6 CASSFSRYSYNEQFF
TRBJ1-3 TRBV10-1 CASSESWHGNTIYF
TRBJ2-7 TRBV13 CASSLGGEGQYF
TRBJ1-1 TRBV29-1 CSAPGVMNTEAFF
TRBJ2-7 TRBV7-9 CASSFPPSGRPDYEQYF
TRBJ1-5 TRBV5-6 CASSRGTGGAPNQPQHF
TRBJ2-7 TRBV13 CASSRGLAGDEQYF
TRBJ1-1 TRBV6-4 CASSDEGADQGMNTEAFF
TRBJ2-1 TRBV5-1 CASSPGGETSAEQFF
TRBJ1-5 TRBV6-1 CASTPEGGIGQPQHF
TRBJ2-1 TRBV7-9 CASSLVGLAGGIEQFF
TRBJ2-7 TRBV30 CAWEPNSSFGAEQYF
TRBJ2-5 TRBV21-1 CASSKKGGQYLTGETQYF
TRBJ1-1 TRBV27 CASSLNSWGHQEAFF
TRBJ1-5 TRBV7-9 CASSLGGQGAWPQHF
TRBJ2-5 TRBV5-6 CASSLDSSRETQYF
TRBJ2-2 TRBV5-1 CASSFGSGNGELFF
TRBJ1-2 TRBV5-4 CASSPGTSNYGYTF